A selection of T cell receptor beta chains follows, all from one sample in a study of shared clonotypes between healthy human individuals. Profiling relied on immunoSEQ multiplex PCR, and the TCRdb table lists in-frame clones only, not all of them. The sample shows over 2 million clones, 95% of them seen only once. The sample taken for sequencing was naive CD4+ T cells sorted from blood. These receptors were collected from a man younger than 35 in good health. CDR3s include the opening cysteine and the closing phenylalanine or tryptophan.

>TRBV19|TRBJ1-2
CASSIGPGTGGNYGYTF
>TRBV7-2|TRBJ2-7
CASCLQGGYEQYF
>TRBV5-4|TRBJ1-1
CASSRGTEVNTEAFF
>TRBV7-2|TRBJ2-1
CASSLGLAGEQFF
>TRBV10-3|TRBJ1-6
CVISVAGREGSPLHF
>TRBV29-1|TRBJ1-4
CSVSDSPYEKLFF
>TRBV4-2|TRBJ1-1
CASSQDLGGANTEAFF
>TRBV11-2|TRBJ2-7
CASSLGNSYEQYF
>TRBV6-1|TRBJ1-1
CASSYPGGAEAFF
>TRBV4-1|TRBJ2-1
CASSQVGTVMRGEQFF
>TRBV7-2|TRBJ2-1
CASSVRQGSPYNEQFF
>TRBV27|TRBJ2-1
CASSLWGQGFHNEQFF
>TRBV6-6|TRBJ2-1
CASSYFRLGVGEQFF
>TRBV28|TRBJ1-4
CASDGPGDGEKLFF
>TRBV28|TRBJ1-2
CASRPGTLLGYGYTF
>TRBV4-1|TRBJ2-3
CASSSRDSGSPPQYF
>TRBV5-5|TRBJ2-4
CASRPEYVRHIQYF
>TRBV28|TRBJ2-2
CASSLYQGAGTGELFF